The source of this T cell receptor (beta chain) is a study of CD8 T cells in Susac syndrome. Patients with Susac syndrome met the recently defined diagnostic criteria for definite or probable disease. RNA totalling roughly 0.45 to 1 ug underwent reverse transcription with random hexamers. An immunoSEQ multiplex PCR amplified TCR beta CDR3 over 54 Vbeta and 13 Jbeta. TCRdb ran MiXCR on the immunoSEQ multiplex PCR reads and lists one entry per CDR3 protein. The top ten hold around 0.38% of the sample, which has more than 80,000 distinct CDR3 sequences, less than 95% seen once. The CDR3 has 16 residues. J was trimmed by 6 bases and V by 0 bases; bases with no gene match: 11. Germline V CDR1 and CDR2: LGHNA, YSLEER.

The sequence was collected from a human donor with Susac syndrome. Sequenced sample: CD8+ T cells from PBMCs. V and J are TRBV4-3 and TRBJ2-7; TRBD2 matches 7 bases. CDR3 residues: CASSQDRAASGTEQYF. DNA for the CDR3: TGCGCCAGCAGCCAAGATCGAGCGGCTAGCGGAACCGAGCAGTACTTC.